The 25 T cell receptor beta chains reported below all come from one sample, sequenced in a study of regulatory T cells in long-lasting Graves disease. The time point is: newly diagnosed GD, antithyroid drugs for less than 3 months. Following extraction of RNA from PBMCs, that RNA was used to make the TCR library. Relying on iRepertoire HTBI primers and Arm-PCR of CDR3 regions, the team built TCR beta libraries. TCRdb analysed the multiplex PCR reads with MiXCR anew, one entry per CDR3 protein. There are 350,000 to 550,000 distinct CDR3 sequences in the sample; over 15% occur only once, and 23% lies in the top ten. Another study also made use of these data, one on T cells in Graves' hyperthyroidism and ophthalmopathy.

The sample was peripheral blood mononuclear cells (PBMCs), taken at new diagnosis, from a patient treated with antithyroid drugs. The receptor set was obtained from a woman aged 18-30 years with Graves disease.

This clonotype was observed many times. The chain's CDR3 is CAIKSTDTQYF. The CDR3 DNA reads TGTGCCATCAAGAGCACAGATACGCAGTATTTT. The chain carries TRBV10-3 and TRBJ2-3; no reliable D call. The CDR3 loop spans 11 amino acids. V lost 7 bases and J lost 0, with 2 bases in between. Germline V gene data show CDR1 as ENHRY and CDR2 as SYGVKD.

V and J are TRBV7-2 and TRBJ2-1, with D unresolved. V gave up 1 base and J gave up 7 bases, with 11 bases separating them. Germline CDR1 SGHTA, CDR2 FQGNSA. The CDR3 is 14 amino acids. As DNA, the CDR3 is TGTGCCAGCAGCTTAGGCACGAACGCAAATGAGCAGTTCTTC. Residues: CASSLGTNANEQFF.

This clonotype appeared a few times. This chain's CDR3 is CASSSGPIAGEKLFF. The CDR3 region has the DNA TGTGCCAGCAGTTCCGGACCTATAGCGGGTGAAAAACTGTTTTTT. The chain recombines TRBV12-3 or TRBV12-4 with TRBJ1-4, with unresolved D. V was clipped by 4 bases and J by 7 bases, with 16 bases between them. This CDR3 is built from 15 residues.

This clonotype was picked up a small number of times. The chain carries TRBV19 and TRBJ2-7; possibly TRBD2 for D (5 bases). This CDR3 region has 12 residues. Germline CDR1 is LNHDA and CDR2 is SQIVND (reference sequence). Trimming cost V 8 bases and J 5 bases, with 13 bases left between them. In DNA, the CDR3 is TGTGCCAGTGGCCCCCGAGGGAACGAGCAGTACTTC. It is translated as CASGPRGNEQYF. The full variable domain, with the rest looked up from reference TRBV19 and TRBJ2-7, is DGGITQSPKYLFRKEGQNVTLSCEQNLNHDAMYWYRQDPGQGLRLIYYSQIVNDFQKGDIAEGYSVSREKKESFPLTVTSAQKNPTAFYLCASGPRGNEQYFGPGTRLTVT.

This clonotype has ten or more counts. This chain's CDR3 is CASTLGGIIAKNIQYF. The CDR3 nucleotides are TGTGCCAGCACCCTGGGGGGAATTATAGCCAAAAACATTCAGTACTTC. The V and J genes are TRBV12-3 or TRBV12-4 and TRBJ2-4, with D possibly matching TRBD2 (6 bases). The CDR3 sequence is 16 residues long. Trimming pared 7 bases from V and 0 bases from J, leaving 16 bases between.

There are many counts of this clonotype. V and J are TRBV5-6 and TRBJ2-2, with 11 bases identical to TRBD2. J was trimmed by 6 bases and V by 4 bases; bases with no gene match: 2. CDR3 length: 14 residues. Germline V CDR1 and CDR2: SGHDT, YYEEEE. This CDR3 is CASSRLAGSGELFF. The CDR3 DNA reads as TGTGCCAGCAGCAGACTAGCGGGATCCGGGGAGCTGTTTTTT.

The rearrangement joins TRBV7-2 to TRBJ2-7, with a possible D match to TRBD2 (7 bases). Trimming shortened V by 5 bases and J by 1 base, and 12 bases separated the two germline ends. Looked up from germline, CDR1 is SGHTA and CDR2 is FQGNSA. This CDR3 spans 14 amino acids. In DNA form, the CDR3 reads TGTGCCAGCAGCATAGGGGGGGGGTCCTACGAGCAGTACTTC. As protein: CASSIGGGSYEQYF.

The chain has TRBV7-8 and TRBJ2-3, with 9 bases identical to TRBD2. V shed 4 bases, J shed 7 bases, and the junction held 3 bases outside the gene matches. CDR1 is SGHVS and CDR2 is FQNEAQ in the germline V gene. This CDR3 region has 13 residues. The CDR3 loop is CASSSLAGNTQYF. The CDR3 nucleotides read TGTGCCAGCAGCTCCCTAGCGGGAAATACGCAGTATTTT.

A remark on this clonotype: Given a much more abundant clone one base away, this may be a read error. CDR3 coding DNA: TGCAGCGTCAGGACTAGCGGGACCTCCTACGAGCAGTACTTC. Residues: CSVRTSGTSYEQYF. The J gene is TRBJ2-7, the V gene TRBV29-1; 12 nucleotides line up with TRBD2. There are 14 residues in the CDR3. In germline, CDR1 is SQVTM, CDR2 ANQGSEA. Trimming at V came to 6 bases and at J to 0 bases, leaving 3 bases not matched to a gene.

The chain employs TRBV5-1 and TRBJ1-1; 10 nucleotides align to TRBD1. Germline V CDR1 and CDR2: SGHRS, YFSETQ. Trimming removed 4 bases from V and 1 base from J; junction bases left unmatched: 1. This CDR3 has 14 amino acids. For the CDR3, the DNA is TGCGCCAGCAGCGACAGGGGGCGGAACACTGAAGCTTTCTTT. Amino acids: CASSDRGRNTEAFF. The whole variable domain, remainder taken from reference TRBV5-1 and TRBJ1-1, is KAGVTQTPRYLIKTRGQQVTLSCSPISGHRSVSWYQQTPGQGLQFLFEYFSETQRNKGNFPGRFSGRQFSNSRSEMNVSTLELGDSALYLCASSDRGRNTEAFFGQGTRLTVV.

This chain uses TRBV15 with TRBJ2-2; perhaps TRBD1 as D (5 bases). V was shortened by 5 bases and J by 1 base, with 14 bases between the two germline ends. CDR1 is LNHNV, CDR2 YYDKDF, per germline (reference sequence). The CDR3 totals 16 residues. CDR3 sequence: CATSRGGAGNTGELFF. In DNA, the CDR3 is TGTGCCACCAGCCGAGGTGGGGCAGGGAACACCGGGGAGCTGTTTTTT.

This clonotype was seen a few times. The chain employs TRBV9 and TRBJ2-7; 7 bases fit TRBD1. The length of the CDR3 is 15 residues. J lost 3 bases, V lost 0 bases, and 6 bases had no gene match. The germline V gene has CDR1 SGDLS and CDR2 YYNGEE. The CDR3 sequence: CASSVDTTGYYEQYF. DNA for the CDR3: TGTGCCAGCAGCGTAGACACGACAGGGTACTACGAGCAGTACTTC.

This clonotype was picked up a small number of times. DNA of the CDR3: TGTGCCAGCATCGTACGTGACAGGGTGTGGGAGCTGTTTTTT. The encoded protein is CASIVRDRVWELFF. This sequence joins TRBV7-6 and TRBJ2-2; 7 bases align to TRBD1. The V and J ends lost 7 bases and 9 bases, in that order; junction bases with no gene match: 11. CDR1 SGHVS and CDR2 FNYEAQ come from the germline V gene. The CDR3 contains 14 residues.

This clonotype showed up just a few times. The chain is built from TRBV20-1 and TRBJ2-1; perhaps D is TRBD1 or TRBD2 (5 bases each). Matching the DNA end better, TRBJ2-5 makes the J call doubtful. Germline CDR1 and CDR2: DFQATT and SNEGSKA (reference sequence). The CDR3 spans 12 residues. The CDR3 sequence is CSALGARETQYF. The CDR3, as DNA: TGCAGTGCCCTCGGGGCTCGGGAGACCCAGTACTTC.

The sample holds many counts of this clonotype. The rearrangement joins TRBV28 to TRBJ2-7; tentative D call: TRBD1 (6 bases). This CDR3 has 14 residues. CDR1 and CDR2 from the germline V gene are MDHEN and SYDVKM. Trimming shortened V by 5 bases and J by 0 bases, and 11 bases separated the two germline ends. The CDR3 DNA sequence: TGTGCCAGCAGTCCCACAGGGACCTCCTACGAGCAGTACTTC. Amino acid sequence: CASSPTGTSYEQYF. Drawing the rest from reference TRBV28 and TRBJ2-7, the complete variable domain is DVKVTQSSRYLVKRTGEKVFLECVQDMDHENMFWYRQDPGLGLRLIYFSYDVKMKEKGDIPEGYSVSREKKERFSLILESASTNQTSMYLCASSPTGTSYEQYFGPGTRLTVT.

The sample holds many counts of this clonotype. V usage is TRBV3-1 and J usage is TRBJ2-3; 8 bases are a match to TRBD2. The tail of the sequence fits TRBJ2-5 better, so the J call may be wrong. The CDR3 has 18 residues. Germline V CDR1 and CDR2: LGHDT, YNNKEL (reference sequence). Written as DNA, the CDR3 is TGTGCCAGCAGCCAAGACCCGCGGCAGCTAGCGGGTTCACAGACCCAGTACTTC. This sequence encodes CASSQDPRQLAGSQTQYF.

Only a few counts were recorded for this clonotype. V usage is TRBV4-1 and J usage is TRBJ1-5; D unresolved. The CDR3 runs to 16 residues. Germline V gene lookup returns CDR1 MGHRA and CDR2 YSYEKL. Deletions cut 0 bases from V and 3 bases from J, with 12 bases between. The CDR3 DNA reads TGCGCCAGCAGCCAAGAGGTCGGAGGCTTCAATCAGCCCCAGCATTTT. Protein: CASSQEVGGFNQPQHF.

There are a few counts of this clonotype. The chain has TRBV7-9 and TRBJ2-2; TRBD1 might be the D (7 bases). Trimming pared 5 bases from V and 5 bases from J, leaving 12 bases between. The germline CDR1 and CDR2 sequences are SEHNR and FQNEAQ (reference sequence). The CDR3 sequence is 14 residues long. The CDR3 nucleotides read TGTGCCAGCAGCCTGACAGGGAGGACCGGGGAGCTGTTTTTT. This codes for CASSLTGRTGELFF.

This clonotype came up a few times. This sequence joins TRBV19 and TRBJ2-1; 10 bases map to TRBD1. V shed 4 bases and J 10 bases; nucleotides not matched to a gene: 10. This CDR3 comprises 15 residues. The germline V gene has CDR1 LNHDA and CDR2 SQIVND (reference sequence). The CDR3 DNA reads as TGTGCCAGTAGTAGCCGCGGGACAGGGGCACGGGAGCAGTTCTTC. As protein: CASSSRGTGAREQFF.

The chain is built from TRBV7-9 and TRBJ2-5; D possibly uses TRBD1 or TRBD2 (6 bases each). V lost 0 bases and J 9 bases, leaving 20 bases between the germline ends. Germline loops: CDR1 SEHNR, CDR2 FQNEAQ (reference sequence). The CDR3 is 16 amino acids. CDR3 protein: CASSLATPGGPVAQYF. The CDR3 DNA reads as TGTGCCAGCAGCTTAGCGACCCCCGGGGGCCCGGTGGCCCAGTACTTC.

This clonotype was picked up many times. The CDR3 DNA reads TGCGCCAGCAGCTTGACCGGGACAGGGTACGAACTGTTTTTT. Protein: CASSLTGTGYELFF. The V gene is TRBV5-1, the J gene TRBJ1-4, with 9 bases fitting TRBD1. The CDR3 has 14 amino acids. The V gene's germline CDR1 is SGHRS and CDR2 YFSETQ. Germline trimming cut 1 base from V and 12 bases from J; bases unmatched to any gene: 7. Drawing the rest from reference TRBV5-1 and TRBJ1-4, the complete variable domain is KAGVTQTPRYLIKTRGQQVTLSCSPISGHRSVSWYQQTPGQGLQFLFEYFSETQRNKGNFPGRFSGRQFSNSRSEMNVSTLELGDSALYLCASSLTGTGYELFFGSGTQLSVL.

This chain links TRBV10-3 with TRBJ1-1; D unclear. The CDR3 extends over 11 amino acids. Trimming cost V 10 bases and J 2 bases, with 8 bases left between them. CDR1 ENHRY and CDR2 SYGVKD come from the germline V gene. The CDR3 region is CATLRNTEAFF. The CDR3 DNA reads TGTGCCACCCTAAGAAACACTGAAGCTTTCTTT.

This clonotype occurred many times. This chain links TRBV2 with TRBJ1-1, with D possibly being TRBD1 (5 bases). This CDR3 spans 12 amino acids. The V gene's germline CDR1 is SNHLY and CDR2 FYNNEI. V was shortened by 10 bases and J by 4 bases, with 13 bases between the two germline ends. The CDR3 coding sequence is TGTGCCACTTTCGCGGGGGTCACTGAAGCTTTCTTT. Protein: CATFAGVTEAFF.

This clonotype appeared many times. This sequence joins TRBV7-8 and TRBJ2-7, with D maybe TRBD1 (6 bases). Trimming took 7 bases from V and 6 from J, leaving 13 bases between them. The CDR3 contains 12 residues. Germline lookup yields CDR1 SGHVS and CDR2 FQNEAQ. CDR3 in DNA: TGTGCCAGCATCTCGGGACACCGCGAGCAGTACTTC. It translates to CASISGHREQYF.

The J gene is TRBJ2-5, the V gene TRBV24-1; TRBD1 is a possible D gene (6 bases). CDR3 size: 15 residues. Per germline, CDR1 KGHDR and CDR2 SFDVKD. V shed 4 bases and J shed 0 bases, with 11 bases lying between them. In nucleotides, the CDR3 is TGTGCCACCAGTGACAGACGGACAGACCAAGAGACCCAGTACTTC. This translates into CATSDRRTDQETQYF.